A single sample gave rise to the 10 T cell receptor beta chains below, sequenced in a study of T cell responses to AZD1222 COVID-19 vaccine. Assay: immunoSEQ multiplex PCR; the TCRdb copy retains only in-frame clones and omits some. The sample has about 160,000 clones; more than 70% are singletons. The sequenced sample was peripheral blood, obtained on day 0 of AZD1222 vaccination. The receptor set was obtained from an adult in good health.

The chain's CDR3 is CAWSSGPWTGELFF. CDR3 sequence (DNA): TGTGCCTGGAGTTCTGGTCCATGGACCGGGGAGCTGTTTTTT. The J gene is TRBJ2-2, the V gene TRBV30; no reliable D call. CDR3 length: 14 amino acids. Trimming took off 2 bases at V and 5 bases at J, with 12 bases between the two ends. Germline CDR1 and CDR2: GTSNPN and SVGIG (reference sequence).

The chain carries TRBV2 and TRBJ1-5; 7 bases fit TRBD1. The CDR3 totals 14 residues. Per the germline V gene, CDR1 is SNHLY and CDR2 is FYNNEI. The trim removed 6 bases at V and 3 bases at J, leaving 5 bases unmatched. CDR3 sequence reads: CASRPGTVNQPQHF. CDR3 in DNA: TGTGCCAGCAGGCCCGGGACAGTCAATCAGCCCCAGCATTTT.

This clone was picked up one time. The chain carries TRBV18 and TRBJ1-3; no reliable D call. With 0 bases removed from V and 4 bases from J, the gap between germline ends came to 13 bases. CDR1 is KGHSH and CDR2 is LQKENI in the germline V gene. The CDR3 spans 16 residues. The CDR3 spells CASSPPSGRSGNTIYF. Written as DNA, the CDR3 is TGTGCCAGCTCACCACCTTCTGGGCGATCCGGAAACACCATATATTTT.

This clone has only one observation. The chain carries TRBV27 and TRBJ1-6; D not resolved. Germline CDR1 is MNHEY and CDR2 is SMNVEV (reference sequence). The CDR3 loop spans 12 amino acids. V was pared by 6 bases and J by 5 bases, with 5 bases between. The CDR3 nucleotides read TGTGCCAGCAGGGGCAATAATTCACCCCTCCACTTT. This gives the protein CASRGNNSPLHF.

The V gene is TRBV27, the J gene TRBJ2-7; tentatively, D is TRBD2 (5 bases). The germline CDR1 and CDR2 sequences are MNHEY and SMNVEV (reference sequence). The V end lost 2 bases, the J end lost 7 bases, and 12 bases lay between the germline ends. This CDR3 comprises 13 residues. This CDR3 is CASSLHGVGEQYF. As DNA, the CDR3 is TGTGCCAGCAGTTTACACGGGGTAGGGGAGCAGTACTTC.

The rearrangement uses TRBV7-2 and TRBJ1-3; D gene uncertain. Germline V lookup: CDR1 SGHTA, CDR2 FQGNSA. Trimming stripped 0 bases from V and 3 bases from J, with 6 bases between. This CDR3 contains 14 residues. The CDR3 loop reads CASSLARVGNTIYF. The CDR3 nucleotides are TGTGCCAGCAGCTTAGCGCGTGTTGGAAACACCATATATTTT.

V usage is TRBV6-1 and J usage is TRBJ1-6, with 7 bases identical to TRBD1. The junction had 4 bases not matched to a gene; V was cut back by 3 bases and J by 5 bases. In germline, CDR1 is MNHNS, CDR2 SASEGT. This CDR3 spans 15 amino acids. The CDR3 DNA reads TGTGCCAGCAGTGACCAAACAGGGGATAATTCACCCCTCCACTTT. Translated, it gives CASSDQTGDNSPLHF.

The table lists this clone with a count of one. The V gene is TRBV19, the J gene TRBJ1-1; the D is unclear. Looked up from germline, CDR1 is LNHDA and CDR2 is SQIVND (reference sequence). The CDR3 runs to 13 residues. The germline V and J ends were trimmed by 3 bases and 6 bases, with 11 bases remaining between them. The CDR3 DNA follows: TGTGCCAGTAGTATCGGAGGGTCGGCTGAAGCTTTCTTT. It encodes CASSIGGSAEAFF.

The chain couples TRBV7-3 to TRBJ2-3; a weak D match, TRBD2 (6 bases). V was shortened by 3 bases and J by 3 bases, with 10 bases between the two germline ends. Germline CDR1 reads SGHTA; CDR2 reads FQGTGA. The CDR3 extends over 14 amino acids. In DNA, the CDR3 is TGTGCCAGCAGCTTGGAGGGCGGGACAGATACGCAGTATTTT. Amino acid sequence: CASSLEGGTDTQYF.

V gene TRBV28 combines with J gene TRBJ1-5, with TRBD1 matching 8 bases. V was clipped by 2 bases and J by 5 bases; unmatched bases: 5. Per the germline V gene, CDR1 is MDHEN and CDR2 is SYDVKM. The CDR3 totals 15 residues. This CDR3 is CASSLPGGWDQPQHF. CDR3 DNA: TGTGCCAGCAGTTTACCAGGGGGCTGGGATCAGCCCCAGCATTTT.